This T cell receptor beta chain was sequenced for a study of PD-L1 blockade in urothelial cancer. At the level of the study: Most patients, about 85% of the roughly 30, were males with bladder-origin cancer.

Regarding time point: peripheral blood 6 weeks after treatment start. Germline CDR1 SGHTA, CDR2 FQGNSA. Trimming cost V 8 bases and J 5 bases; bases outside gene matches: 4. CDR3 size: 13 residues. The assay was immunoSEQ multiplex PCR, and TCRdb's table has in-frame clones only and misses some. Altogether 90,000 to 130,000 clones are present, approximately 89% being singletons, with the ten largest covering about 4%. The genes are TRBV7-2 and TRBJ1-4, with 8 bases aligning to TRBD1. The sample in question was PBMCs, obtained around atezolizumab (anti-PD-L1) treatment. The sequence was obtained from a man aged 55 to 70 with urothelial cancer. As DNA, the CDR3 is TGTGCCAGCTCGCGGACAGGGAATGAAAAACTGTTTTTT. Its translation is CASSRTGNEKLFF.